This T cell receptor beta chain is from a study of T cell responses to AZD1222 COVID-19 vaccine. Sequenced by immunoSEQ multiplex PCR; TCRdb stores in-frame clones only, minus some. The sample has 110,000 or so clones, more than 85% seen once. Trimming cost V 0 bases and J 8 bases; bases outside gene matches: 7. The CDR3 loop spans 15 amino acids. The rearrangement uses TRBV5-3 and TRBJ2-1; TRBD1 aligns across 8 bases. TRBV5-3 is an ORF; its function is uncertain. Sample: peripheral blood, taken on day 0 of AZD1222 vaccination. This sequence was found in an adult in good health. The CDR3 coding sequence is TGTGCCAGAAGCTTGGGCAGGGGGCTCAGGGATGAGCAGTTCTTC. Its protein product is CARSLGRGLRDEQFF.